A selection of T cell receptor beta chains follows, all from one sample in a study of OX40 agonist ivuxolimab in advanced cancers. Some clones are missing from TCRdb's copy, which holds only in-frame ones; the method was immunoSEQ multiplex PCR. Among approximately 100,000 clones listed, 90% were seen once. The sequencing here drew on CD4+ or CD8+ T cells sorted from blood, taken in a trial of the OX40 agonist ivuxolimab. These receptors originate from an adult with an advanced solid tumor such as melanoma, head and neck, liver or kidney cancer. The CDR3 runs from the conserved cysteine through the conserved F or W. Each record gives: clone size, V gene, J gene, D gene, CDR3 DNA, CDR3 protein. D genes are given only for firm matches. The size field is filled for only some rows; it gives once, few, many or a size class.

-	TRBV11-2	TRBJ2-6	TRBD1	TGTGCCAGCAGCGGGACAGGGGCACCTCGCTCTGGGGCCAACGTCCTGACTTTC	CASSGTGAPRSGANVLTF
-	TRBV10-3	TRBJ2-4	TRBD2	TGTGCCATCAGTGACCCACTAGCGAATTTAGCCAAAAACATTCAGTACTTC	CAISDPLANLAKNIQYF
-	TRBV19	TRBJ2-1	-	TGTGCCAGTAGTCCACCGCCGGCTCACTCCTACAATGAGCAGTTCTTC	CASSPPPAHSYNEQFF
-	TRBV6-1	TRBJ2-7	TRBD1	TGTGCCAGCAGTGAGCTCCCCCCCCGGGCAGGGGGCTCCTACGAGCAGTACTTC	CASSELPPRAGGSYEQYF
-	TRBV7-3	TRBJ2-5	-	TGTGCCAGCAGCTCGGTTGGCCAAGAGACCCAGTACTTC	CASSSVGQETQYF
-	TRBV28	TRBJ2-5	TRBD1	TGTGCCAGCAGTTCACCTCCTGCAGGGACAGGGACCCAGTACTTC	CASSSPPAGTGTQYF
once	TRBV9	TRBJ2-2	TRBD2	TGTGCCAGCAGCTCTCTAGGGCTAGCGGTGAACACCGGGGAGCTGTTTTTT	CASSSLGLAVNTGELFF
-	TRBV5-4	TRBJ2-7	-	TGTGCCAGCAGCTTGGGTGGGGGCGTACGCTCCTACGAGCAGTACTTC	CASSLGGGVRSYEQYF
-	TRBV6-1	TRBJ1-1	-	TGTGCCAGCAGTGACCACAGGAACACTGAAGCTTTCTTT	CASSDHRNTEAFF
-	TRBV28	TRBJ1-2	-	TGTGCCAGCAGTTCCCACGATGCTAAGACCTTC	CASSSHDAKTF
-	TRBV7-7	TRBJ2-1	TRBD2	TGTGCTAGCAGCTTAGGGTTGCGAGCGGGAGTAGAGGATGAGCAGTTCTTC	CASSLGLRAGVEDEQFF
-	TRBV5-8	TRBJ1-5	TRBD1	TGTGCCAGCAGCAAAGGACAGGGCCTACACCCCCAGCATTTT	CASSKGQGLHPQHF
-	TRBV7-2	TRBJ2-4	TRBD2	TGTGCCAGCAGCTTAGAGGCGGGAGGGGTCAAAAACATTCAGTACTTC	CASSLEAGGVKNIQYF
-	TRBV7-6	TRBJ2-7	TRBD2	TGTGCCAGCAGCTCACGGACTAGCGGAAACTACGAGCAGTACTTC	CASSSRTSGNYEQYF
-	TRBV5-1	TRBJ2-1	TRBD2	TGCGCCAGCAGCTTAGAACTAGCGGGACAAGGGAATGAGCAGTTCTTC	CASSLELAGQGNEQFF
-	TRBV7-8	TRBJ2-3	TRBD2	TGTGCCAGCAGCTTAAAAGAGCGGGGCCTTAGCACAGATACGCAGTATTTT	CASSLKERGLSTDTQYF
once	TRBV28	TRBJ1-5	-	TGTGCCAGCAGTCAGGGATCAAGCAATCAGCCCCAGCATTTT	CASSQGSSNQPQHF
-	TRBV30	TRBJ1-2	TRBD1	TGTGCCTGGAGAGCGACAGGGTGGTATGGCTACACCTTC	CAWRATGWYGYTF
-	TRBV15	TRBJ2-2	TRBD2	TGTGCCACCAGCAGAGATTATAGCGGGACCACCGGGGAGCTGTTTTTT	CATSRDYSGTTGELFF
-	TRBV6-4	TRBJ2-7	TRBD1	TGTGCCAGCAGCCCGACAGGGAAGGAGCAGTACTTC	CASSPTGKEQYF
-	TRBV5-1	TRBJ1-1	-	TGCGCCAGCAGCTTGACGGGGAGGAGCACTGAAGCTTTCTTT	CASSLTGRSTEAFF
-	TRBV27	TRBJ2-5	TRBD1	TGTGCCAGCAGCCGGACAGGGTCTACCCAGTACTTC	CASSRTGSTQYF
-	TRBV6-6	TRBJ2-1	TRBD2	TGTGCCAGCAGCCACGGACTAGCGGACAATGAGCAGTTCTTC	CASSHGLADNEQFF
-	TRBV28	TRBJ1-4	TRBD1	TGTGCCAGCAGTTTCCGTGGGACAGGGGAGCAGGAAAAACTGTTTTTT	CASSFRGTGEQEKLFF
-	TRBV19	TRBJ1-2	-	TGTGCCAGTAGTGGTTCCGGGTTATCTAACTATGGCTACACCTTC	CASSGSGLSNYGYTF
-	TRBV6-5	TRBJ2-7	-	TGTGCCAGTGAGGCTCCCTACGAGCAGTACTTC	CASEAPYEQYF
-	TRBV5-6	TRBJ1-3	-	TGTGCCAGCAGCTTGGACAGGCTCTCTGGAAACACCATATATTTT	CASSLDRLSGNTIYF
-	TRBV28	TRBJ2-3	-	TGTGCCAGCAGTTCCGTGCGACCCACGACAAATACGCAGTATTTT	CASSSVRPTTNTQYF
few	TRBV7-6	TRBJ2-5	-	TGTGCCAGCAGCTCCTGGGGGGTGGAGACCCAGTACTTC	CASSSWGVETQYF
once	TRBV18	TRBJ2-2	-	TGTGCCAGCTCACCACGAGGCCCCATGGAGACCGGGGAGCTGTTTTTT	CASSPRGPMETGELFF
once	TRBV6-5	TRBJ1-6	-	TGTGCCAGCAGTCTCCAAGGACCAAATAATTCACCCCTCCACTTT	CASSLQGPNNSPLHF
-	TRBV7-2	TRBJ2-7	TRBD1	TGTGCCAGCAGCTTTCCGGGACAGGGCTCCTACGAGCAGTACTTC	CASSFPGQGSYEQYF
-	TRBV6-5	TRBJ1-1	-	TGTGCCAGCAGCCCCATAGCCGTATTTGAAGCTTTCTTT	CASSPIAVFEAFF
-	TRBV19	TRBJ2-1	-	TGTGCCAGTAGTCCTGAAACTAGTTATTCCTACAATGAGCAGTTCTTC	CASSPETSYSYNEQFF
-	TRBV5-6	TRBJ2-1	TRBD2	TGTGCCAGCAGCGGGGACTATCACAATGAGCAGTTCTTC	CASSGDYHNEQFF
-	TRBV6-1	TRBJ2-3	-	TGTGCCAGCAGCCCTGTGACCCTGACAGATACGCAGTATTTT	CASSPVTLTDTQYF
-	TRBV6-5	TRBJ2-2	-	TGTGCCAGCAGTTACAACTGGGAAGGCAACACCGGGGAGCTGTTTTTT	CASSYNWEGNTGELFF